Below, one T cell receptor beta chain is given with its context. Sequenced by immunoSEQ multiplex PCR; TCRdb stores in-frame clones only, minus some. The data show under 150,000 clones, roughly 92% seen once. The data were taken from a study of T cell responses to AZD1222 COVID-19 vaccine. CDR3 length: 12 residues. Between the trimmed V and J ends, which lost 1 base and 6 bases, there was a span of 6 bases. Germline V gene lookup returns CDR1 SEHNR and CDR2 FQNEAQ (reference sequence). This clonotype was sampled from an adult in good health. Source: peripheral blood, taken on day 0 of AZD1222 vaccination. The genes are TRBV7-9 and TRBJ1-2; possibly TRBD1 for D (5 bases). The CDR3, as DNA: TGTGCCAGCAGCTTAGTAGGGGATGGCTACACCTTC. The encoded protein is CASSLVGDGYTF.